The 6 T cell receptor beta chains given below trace back to one sample, sequenced in a study of vaccination effects on CD4 cells after COVID-19. Under the ViraFEST assay, PBMC were stimulated with viral peptide pools so that antigen-specific CD4+ T cells expanded. Sequencing was performed afterwards. Subsequent to roughly 9 days of culture, CD4+ T cells were isolated. Participants each got two BNT162b2 or mRNA-1273 vaccine doses. The assay was immunoSEQ multiplex PCR, and TCRdb's table has in-frame clones only and misses some. The data hold 57,000 or so clones, with 73% observed a single time. These receptors' targets are unknown. Sequencing was performed on CD4+ T cells from PBMCs cultured with HCoV-229E spike peptides, taken after COVID-19 vaccination. The origin of the receptors is a human donor who received a COVID-19 vaccine.

This chain joins TRBV4-3 and TRBJ2-4; D is possibly TRBD1 or TRBD2 (5 bases each). The germline CDR1 and CDR2 sequences are LGHNA and YSLEER. This CDR3 region has 15 residues. With 1 base removed from V and 0 bases from J, the gap between germline ends came to 7 bases. The DNA of the CDR3 is TGCGCCAGCAGCCAAGGTGGGACAGCCAAAAACATTCAGTACTTC. It codes for CASSQGGTAKNIQYF.

This chain connects TRBV4-3 to TRBJ2-1; tentatively, D is TRBD2 (5 bases). The germline CDR1 and CDR2 sequences are LGHNA and YSLEER. This CDR3 contains 11 residues. V was trimmed by 1 base and J by 10 bases, leaving 5 bases between them. CDR3 loop: CASSQGGEQFF. In nucleotides, the CDR3 is TGCGCCAGCAGCCAAGGAGGGGAGCAGTTCTTC.

This clone appeared a single time. This chain links TRBV25-1 with TRBJ2-4; 10 bases map to TRBD1. The CDR3 totals 12 residues. Germline values: CDR1 MGHDK, CDR2 SYGVNS. Trimming cost V 7 bases and J 7 bases; bases outside gene matches: 1. The CDR3 region has the DNA TGTGCCAGCATGGACAGGGGGAACATTCAGTACTTC. It yields the protein CASMDRGNIQYF.

V is TRBV9 and J is TRBJ2-6, with 7 positions matching TRBD1. The CDR3 runs to 17 residues. V shed 3 bases, J shed 0 bases, and the junction held 6 bases outside the gene matches. Germline lookup yields CDR1 SGDLS and CDR2 YYNGEE. The CDR3 loop is CASSAQTGSSGANVLTF. In nucleotides, the CDR3 is TGTGCCAGCAGCGCCCAGACAGGGTCCTCTGGGGCCAACGTCCTGACTTTC.

In its sample, this clone was seen a few times. The CDR3 region is CASSKGQGNTEAFF. DNA of the CDR3: TGTGCCAGTAGTAAGGGACAGGGAAACACTGAAGCTTTCTTT. The chain has TRBV19 and TRBJ1-1; 9 positions agree with TRBD1. The V gene end was trimmed by 4 bases and the J gene end by 2 bases; junction bases not matched to a gene: 2. The CDR3 has 14 residues. CDR1 and CDR2 (germline): LNHDA, SQIVND (reference sequence).

The chain links TRBV19 to TRBJ1-4; no clear D. Between the trimmed V and J ends, which lost 5 bases and 2 bases, there was a span of 12 bases. This CDR3 has 15 residues. CDR1 is LNHDA, CDR2 SQIVND, per germline (reference sequence). CDR3 sequence: CASSPLDSTNEKLFF. DNA of the CDR3: TGTGCCAGTAGTCCCCTGGATTCTACTAATGAAAAACTGTTTTTT.